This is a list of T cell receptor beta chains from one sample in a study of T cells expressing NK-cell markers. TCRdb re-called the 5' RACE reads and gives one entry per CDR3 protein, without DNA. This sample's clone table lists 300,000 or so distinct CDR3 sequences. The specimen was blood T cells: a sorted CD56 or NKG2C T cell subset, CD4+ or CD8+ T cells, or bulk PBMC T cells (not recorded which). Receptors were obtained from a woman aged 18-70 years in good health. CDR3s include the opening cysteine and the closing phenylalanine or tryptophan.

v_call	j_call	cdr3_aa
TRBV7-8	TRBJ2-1	CASSLAVSLGGEQFF
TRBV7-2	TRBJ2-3	CASSTYLSTDTQYF
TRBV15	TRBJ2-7	CATSRDRGSPYEQYF
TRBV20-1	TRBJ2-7	CSARDAHLALSYEQYF
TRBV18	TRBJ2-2	CASGTGTLNTGELFF
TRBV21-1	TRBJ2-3	CASFPRDRHTDTQYF
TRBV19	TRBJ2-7	CASSSALGLVVAYEQYF
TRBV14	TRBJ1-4	CASSQLAGQAGEKLFF
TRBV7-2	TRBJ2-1	CASSFGPKANNEQFF
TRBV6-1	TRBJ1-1	CASSRQGRTEAFF
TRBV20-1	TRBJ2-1	CSAPQVGGGTNYNEQFF
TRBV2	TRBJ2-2	CASSWALSGELFF
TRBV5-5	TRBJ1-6	CASSPRPFSSPSPLHF
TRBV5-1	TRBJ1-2	CASSLSGPDGYTF
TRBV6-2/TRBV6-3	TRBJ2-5	CASRSTGSGETQYF
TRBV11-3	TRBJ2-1	CASSSRPTDYNEQFF
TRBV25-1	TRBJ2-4	CASSPSGGGNIQYF
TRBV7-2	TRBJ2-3	CASSRVADTQYF
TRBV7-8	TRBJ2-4	CASSPRPRQTGTSGANIQYF
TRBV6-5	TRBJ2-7	CASSYSAGGSSSYKQYF
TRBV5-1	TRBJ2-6	CASTPAPNSGANVLTF
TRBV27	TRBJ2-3	CASSLSVGDTQYF
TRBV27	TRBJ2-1	CASSTGHSYNEQFF
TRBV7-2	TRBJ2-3	CASSLRASTPDTQYF
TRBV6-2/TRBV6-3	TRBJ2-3	CASSYWTNTDTQYF
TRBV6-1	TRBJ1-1	CASRPWGGTEAFF
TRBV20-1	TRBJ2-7	CSAIRPAGDPNEQYF
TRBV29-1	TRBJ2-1	CSVWTSGRNNEQFF
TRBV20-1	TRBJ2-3	CSAGGLAGTSTDTQYF
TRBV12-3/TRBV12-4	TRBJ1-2	CASSWDRGYGYTF
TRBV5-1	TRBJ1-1	CASSLGTETGVKKAEAFF
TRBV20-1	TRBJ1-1	CSARRTGQNTEAFF
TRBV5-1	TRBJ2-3	CASSHNTDTQYF
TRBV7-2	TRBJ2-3	CASSLAPAGGTDTQYF
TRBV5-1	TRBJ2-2	CASSLEVGLAGTGELFF
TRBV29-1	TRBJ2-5	CSIRGSDQETQYF
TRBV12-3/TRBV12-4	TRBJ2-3	CASTLGWGLVTQYF
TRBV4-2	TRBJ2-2	CASSQPRTGVNTGELFF
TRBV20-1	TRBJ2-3	CSAPTSGSSDTQYF
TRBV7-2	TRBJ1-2	CASTLLKPLLWGYTF
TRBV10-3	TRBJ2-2	CALSTAVNTGELFF
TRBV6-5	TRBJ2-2	CASSYPPGGELFF
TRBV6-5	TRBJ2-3	CASSYSASGTDTQYF
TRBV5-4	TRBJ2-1	CASSGSGSYNEQFF
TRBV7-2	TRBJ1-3	CASQRGAGNTIYF
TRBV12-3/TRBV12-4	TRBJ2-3	CASSRSDNTDTQYF
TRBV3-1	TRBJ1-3	CASREQVSGNTIYF
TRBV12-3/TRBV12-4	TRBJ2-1	CASRTSGGPYNEQFF
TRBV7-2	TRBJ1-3	CASSPEQGFGNTIYF
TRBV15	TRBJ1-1	CATSRDPGGDTEAFF
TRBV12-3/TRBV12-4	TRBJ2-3	CASTSGFTDTQYF
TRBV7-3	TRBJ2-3	CASSSTGDTDTQYF
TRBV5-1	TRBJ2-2	CASSSQGQGGKNTGELFF
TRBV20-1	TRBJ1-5	CSASTGGGLPQHF